Sequencing of this TCR beta chain was carried out in a study of shared clonotypes between healthy human individuals. CDR3 length: 12 residues. CDR1 is SGDLS and CDR2 is YYNGEE in the germline V gene. V was trimmed by 3 bases and J by 5 bases, leaving 8 bases between them. TCRdb's table, derived via immunoSEQ multiplex PCR, lists solely in-frame clones and lacks some. The sample holds about a million clones; about 75% are singletons and the top ten take roughly 1.5%. V usage is TRBV9 and J usage is TRBJ2-5; D uncertain. The TCR sequence derives from a man between 18 and 35 years old in good health. Sequenced input: memory CD4+ T cells sorted from blood. The subset: CD45RA-negative fraction. The CDR3 nucleotides are TGTGCCAGCAGCGCAGCTGGGGAGACCCAGTACTTC. Translated: CASSAAGETQYF.